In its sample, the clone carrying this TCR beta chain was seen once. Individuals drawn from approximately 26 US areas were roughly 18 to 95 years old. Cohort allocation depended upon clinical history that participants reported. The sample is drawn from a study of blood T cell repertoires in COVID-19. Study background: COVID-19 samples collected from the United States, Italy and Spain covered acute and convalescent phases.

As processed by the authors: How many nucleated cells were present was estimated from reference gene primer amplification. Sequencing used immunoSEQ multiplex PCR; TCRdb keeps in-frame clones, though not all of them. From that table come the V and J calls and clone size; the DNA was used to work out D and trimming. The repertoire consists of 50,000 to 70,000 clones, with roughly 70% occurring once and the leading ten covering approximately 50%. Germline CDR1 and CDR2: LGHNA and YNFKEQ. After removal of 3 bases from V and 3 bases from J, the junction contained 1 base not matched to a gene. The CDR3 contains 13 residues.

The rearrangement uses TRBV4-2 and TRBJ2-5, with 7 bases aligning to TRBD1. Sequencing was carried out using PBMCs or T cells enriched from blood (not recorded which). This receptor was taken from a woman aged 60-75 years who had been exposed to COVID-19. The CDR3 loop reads CASSHGTEETQYF. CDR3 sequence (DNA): TGTGCCAGCAGCCACGGGACAGAAGAGACCCAGTACTTC.